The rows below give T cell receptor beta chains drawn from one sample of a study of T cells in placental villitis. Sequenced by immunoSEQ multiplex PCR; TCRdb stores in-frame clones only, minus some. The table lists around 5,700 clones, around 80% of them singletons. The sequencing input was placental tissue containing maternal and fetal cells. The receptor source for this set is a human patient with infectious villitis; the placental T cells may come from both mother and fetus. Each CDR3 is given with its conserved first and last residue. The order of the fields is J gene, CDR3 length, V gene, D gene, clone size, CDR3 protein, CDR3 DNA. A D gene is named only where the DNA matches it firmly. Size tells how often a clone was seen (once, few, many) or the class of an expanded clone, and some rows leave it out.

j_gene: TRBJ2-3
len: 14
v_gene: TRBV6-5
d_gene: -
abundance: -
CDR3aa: CASSYRRGTDTQYF
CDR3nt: TGTGCCAGCAGTTACCGACGGGGCACAGATACGCAGTATTTT

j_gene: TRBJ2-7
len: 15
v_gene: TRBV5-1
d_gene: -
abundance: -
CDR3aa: CASSSGTGSYYEQYF
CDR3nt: TGCGCCAGCAGCTCCGGGACGGGATCTTACTACGAGCAGTACTTC

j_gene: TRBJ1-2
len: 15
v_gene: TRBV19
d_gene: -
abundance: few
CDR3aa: CASSILAGFDYGYTF
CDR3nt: TGTGCCAGTAGTATCCTCGCAGGGTTCGACTATGGCTACACCTTC

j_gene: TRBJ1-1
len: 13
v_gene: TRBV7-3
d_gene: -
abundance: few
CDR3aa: CASSQLPNTEAFF
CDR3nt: TGTGCCAGCAGCCAACTTCCGAACACTGAAGCTTTCTTT

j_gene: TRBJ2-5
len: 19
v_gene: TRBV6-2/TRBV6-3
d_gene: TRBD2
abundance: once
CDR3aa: CASSYDPDVPGLHKETQYF
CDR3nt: TGTGCCAGCAGTTACGATCCCGATGTACCGGGACTACATAAAGAGACCCAGTACTTC

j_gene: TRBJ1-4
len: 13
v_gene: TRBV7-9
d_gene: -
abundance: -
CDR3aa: CASSGGANEKLFF
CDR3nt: TGTGCCAGCAGCGGAGGGGCTAATGAAAAACTGTTTTTT

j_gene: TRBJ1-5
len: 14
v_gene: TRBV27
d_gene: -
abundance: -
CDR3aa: CASSISGPNQPQHF
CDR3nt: TGTGCCAGCAGTATCTCGGGCCCGAATCAGCCCCAGCATTTT

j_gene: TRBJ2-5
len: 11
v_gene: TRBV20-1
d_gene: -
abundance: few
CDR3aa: CSARTGETQYF
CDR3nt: TGCAGTGCCCGGACCGGGGAGACCCAGTACTTC

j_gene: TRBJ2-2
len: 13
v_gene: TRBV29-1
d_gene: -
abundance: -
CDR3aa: CSTSLGRTGELFF
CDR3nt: TGCAGCACATCATTGGGGAGAACCGGGGAGCTGTTTTTT

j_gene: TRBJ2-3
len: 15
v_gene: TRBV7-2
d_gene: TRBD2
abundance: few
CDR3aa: CASSGTSGGADTQYF
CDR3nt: TGTGCCAGCAGCGGGACTAGCGGGGGGGCAGATACGCAGTATTTT

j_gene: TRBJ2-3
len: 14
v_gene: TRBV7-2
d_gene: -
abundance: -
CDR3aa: CASSPETQTDTQYF
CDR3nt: TGTGCCAGCAGCCCGGAGACCCAAACAGATACGCAGTATTTT

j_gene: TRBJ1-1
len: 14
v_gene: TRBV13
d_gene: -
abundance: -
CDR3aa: CASSPSEWGTEAFF
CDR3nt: TGTGCCAGCAGCCCCTCGGAGTGGGGGACTGAAGCTTTCTTT

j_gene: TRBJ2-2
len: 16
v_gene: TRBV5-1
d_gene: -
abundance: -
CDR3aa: CASSLVSGPNTGELFF
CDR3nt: TGCGCCAGCAGCTTGGTCTCGGGGCCTAACACCGGGGAGCTGTTTTTT

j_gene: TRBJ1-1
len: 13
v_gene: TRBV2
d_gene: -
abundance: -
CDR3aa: CASSGMENTEAFF
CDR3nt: TGTGCCAGCAGTGGGATGGAGAACACTGAAGCTTTCTTT

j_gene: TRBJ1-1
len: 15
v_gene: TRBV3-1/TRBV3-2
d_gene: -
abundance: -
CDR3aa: CASSQERGRNTEAFF
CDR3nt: TGTGCCAGCAGCCAAGAGAGGGGCCGGAACACTGAAGCTTTCTTT

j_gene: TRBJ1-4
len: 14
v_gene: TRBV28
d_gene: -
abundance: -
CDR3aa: CASSRAQTNEKLFF
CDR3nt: TGTGCCAGCAGCCGGGCCCAGACTAATGAAAAACTGTTTTTT

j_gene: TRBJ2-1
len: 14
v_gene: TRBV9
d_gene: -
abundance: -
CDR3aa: CASSRDEGIDEQFF
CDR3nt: TGTGCCAGCAGCCGGGACGAAGGAATTGATGAGCAGTTCTTC

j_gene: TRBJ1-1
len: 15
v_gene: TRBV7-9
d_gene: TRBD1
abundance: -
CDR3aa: CASTWDRGQGTEAFF
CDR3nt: TGTGCCAGCACCTGGGACAGGGGGCAAGGAACTGAAGCTTTCTTT

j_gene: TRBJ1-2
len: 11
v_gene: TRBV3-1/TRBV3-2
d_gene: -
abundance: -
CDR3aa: CASSAGDGYTF
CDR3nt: TGTGCCAGCAGCGCTGGGGATGGCTACACCTTC

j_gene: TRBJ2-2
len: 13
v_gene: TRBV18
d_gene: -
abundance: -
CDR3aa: CASQSPNTGELFF
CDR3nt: TGTGCCAGCCAAAGCCCGAACACCGGGGAGCTGTTTTTT

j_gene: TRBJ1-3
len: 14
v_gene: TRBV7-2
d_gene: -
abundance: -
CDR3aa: CASSLDRSGNTIYF
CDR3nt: TGTGCCAGCAGCTTGGACAGATCTGGAAACACCATATATTTT

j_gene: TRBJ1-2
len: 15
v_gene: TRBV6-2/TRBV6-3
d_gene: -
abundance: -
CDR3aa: CASSYRDTSNYGYTF
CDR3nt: TGTGCCAGCAGTTATCGGGACACATCTAACTATGGCTACACCTTC

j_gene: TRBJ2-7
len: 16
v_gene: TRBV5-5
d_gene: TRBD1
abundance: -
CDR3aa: CASSLGPGQGTYEQYF
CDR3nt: TGTGCCAGCAGTCTAGGACCGGGACAGGGGACATACGAGCAGTACTTC

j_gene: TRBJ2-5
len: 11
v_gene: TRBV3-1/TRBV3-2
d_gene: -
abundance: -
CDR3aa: CASSQGETQYF
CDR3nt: TGTGCCAGCAGCCAAGGAGAGACCCAGTACTTC

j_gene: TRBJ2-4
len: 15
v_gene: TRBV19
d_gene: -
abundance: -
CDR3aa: CASSLGGTAKNIQYF
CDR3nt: TGTGCCAGTAGTTTAGGGGGTACGGCCAAAAACATTCAGTACTTC

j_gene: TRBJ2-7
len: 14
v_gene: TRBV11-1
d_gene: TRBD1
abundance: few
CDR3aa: CASSPRTGVYEQYF
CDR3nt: TGTGCCAGCAGCCCCAGGACAGGGGTGTACGAGCAGTACTTC

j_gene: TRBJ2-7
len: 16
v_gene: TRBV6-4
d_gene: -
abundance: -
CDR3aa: CASSGRIGTPLSEQYF
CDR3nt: TGTGCCAGCAGTGGGAGGATCGGGACACCGCTTTCCGAGCAGTACTTC

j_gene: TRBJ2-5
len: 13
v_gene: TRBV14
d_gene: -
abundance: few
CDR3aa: CASSHRMKETQYF
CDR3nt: TGTGCCAGCAGCCACAGGATGAAAGAGACCCAGTACTTC

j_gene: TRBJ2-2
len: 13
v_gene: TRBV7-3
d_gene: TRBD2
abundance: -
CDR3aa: CASSLAGAGELFF
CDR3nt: TGTGCCAGCAGCTTAGCGGGGGCCGGGGAGCTGTTTTTT

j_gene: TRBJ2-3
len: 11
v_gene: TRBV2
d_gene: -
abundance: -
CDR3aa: CASERADTQYF
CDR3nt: TGTGCCAGCGAAAGGGCAGATACGCAGTATTTT

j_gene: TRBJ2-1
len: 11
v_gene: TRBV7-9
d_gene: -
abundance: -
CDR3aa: CASSFSHEQFF
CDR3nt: TGTGCCAGCAGCTTTTCTCATGAGCAGTTCTTC

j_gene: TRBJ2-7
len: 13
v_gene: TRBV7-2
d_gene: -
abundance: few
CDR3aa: CASSLGGENEQYF
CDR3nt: TGTGCCAGCAGCTTAGGAGGGGAGAACGAGCAGTACTTC

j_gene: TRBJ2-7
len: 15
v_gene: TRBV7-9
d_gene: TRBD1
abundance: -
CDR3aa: CASSSPRTGTYEQYF
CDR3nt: TGTGCCAGCAGCTCACCCCGGACAGGAACCTACGAGCAGTACTTC

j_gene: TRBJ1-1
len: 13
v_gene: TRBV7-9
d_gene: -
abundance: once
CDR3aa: CASSLSGATEAFF
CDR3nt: TGTGCCAGCAGCCTGAGTGGGGCCACTGAAGCTTTCTTT

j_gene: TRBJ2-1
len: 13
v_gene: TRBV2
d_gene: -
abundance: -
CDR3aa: CASRDSSYNEQFF
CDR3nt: TGTGCCAGCAGGGACAGCTCCTACAATGAGCAGTTCTTC

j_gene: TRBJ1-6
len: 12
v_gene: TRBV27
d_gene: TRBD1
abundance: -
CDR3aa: CARDRAHSPLHF
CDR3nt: TGTGCCAGGGACAGGGCTCATTCACCCCTCCACTTT

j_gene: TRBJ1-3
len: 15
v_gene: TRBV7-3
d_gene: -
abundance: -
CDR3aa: CASSLIGGAGNTIYF
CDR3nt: TGTGCCAGCAGCCTCATCGGGGGGGCTGGAAACACCATATATTTT

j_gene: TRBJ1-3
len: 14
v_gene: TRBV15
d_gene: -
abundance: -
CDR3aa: CATSSPGSGNTIYF
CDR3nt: TGTGCCACCAGCAGCCCAGGGTCTGGAAACACCATATATTTT

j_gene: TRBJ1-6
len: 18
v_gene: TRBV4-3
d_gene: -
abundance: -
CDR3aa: CASSQRDGAGALYSPLHF
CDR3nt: TGCGCCAGCAGCCAAAGAGACGGGGCGGGGGCTTTGTATTCACCCCTCCACTTT

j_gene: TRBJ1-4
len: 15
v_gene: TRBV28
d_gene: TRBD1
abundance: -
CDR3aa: CASSSSGQGNEKLFF
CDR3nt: TGTGCCAGCAGTTCGAGCGGACAGGGGAATGAAAAACTGTTTTTT

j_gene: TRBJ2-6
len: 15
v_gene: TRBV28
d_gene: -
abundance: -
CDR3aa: CASSTREAGANVLTF
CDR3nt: TGTGCCAGCAGTACGAGGGAAGCTGGGGCCAACGTCCTGACTTTC

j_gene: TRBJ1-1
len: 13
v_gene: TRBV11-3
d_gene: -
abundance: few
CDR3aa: CASSLGLNTEAFF
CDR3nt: TGTGCCAGCAGCTTAGGGCTGAACACTGAAGCTTTCTTT

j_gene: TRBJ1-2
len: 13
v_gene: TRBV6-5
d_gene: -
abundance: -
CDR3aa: CASSRVMASGYTF
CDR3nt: TGTGCCAGCAGTCGCGTTATGGCCTCTGGCTACACCTTC

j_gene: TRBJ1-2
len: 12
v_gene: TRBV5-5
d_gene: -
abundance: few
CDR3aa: CASSLPGLGYTF
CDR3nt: TGTGCCAGCAGCTTACCAGGGTTAGGCTACACCTTC

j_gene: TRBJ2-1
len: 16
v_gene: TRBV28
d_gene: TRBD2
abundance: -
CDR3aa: CASSLLAGGSYNEQFF
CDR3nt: TGTGCCAGCAGTCTTCTAGCGGGGGGTAGCTACAATGAGCAGTTCTTC

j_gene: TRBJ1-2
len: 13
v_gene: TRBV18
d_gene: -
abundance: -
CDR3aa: CASSQGANYGYTF
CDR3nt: TGTGCCAGCTCACAGGGGGCTAACTATGGCTACACCTTC

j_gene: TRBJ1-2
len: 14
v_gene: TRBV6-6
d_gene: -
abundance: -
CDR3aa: CASSYSTGQFVYTF
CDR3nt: TGTGCCAGCAGTTACTCTACGGGCCAGTTTGTCTACACCTTC

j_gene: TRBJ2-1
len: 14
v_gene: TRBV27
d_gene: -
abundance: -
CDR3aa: CASSLVGAYNEQFF
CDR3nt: TGTGCCAGCAGTTTAGTTGGCGCCTACAATGAGCAGTTCTTC

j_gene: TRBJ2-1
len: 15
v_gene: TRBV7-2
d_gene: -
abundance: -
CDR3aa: CASSFFGFTYNEQFF
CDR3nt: TGTGCCAGCAGCTTTTTCGGGTTCACCTACAATGAGCAGTTCTTC

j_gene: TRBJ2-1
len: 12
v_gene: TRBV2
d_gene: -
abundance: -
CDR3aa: CASITGSDEQFF
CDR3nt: TGTGCCAGCATTACAGGGAGCGATGAGCAGTTCTTC

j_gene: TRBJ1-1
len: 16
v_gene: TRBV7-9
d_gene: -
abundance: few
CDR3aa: CASSLVQSSAPGEAFF
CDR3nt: TGTGCCAGCAGCTTGGTTCAGTCTAGCGCCCCTGGAGAAGCTTTCTTT

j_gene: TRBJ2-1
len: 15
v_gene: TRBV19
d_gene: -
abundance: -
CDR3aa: CASSQWLSTNNEQFF
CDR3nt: TGTGCCAGTAGTCAATGGTTGTCGACAAACAATGAGCAGTTCTTC

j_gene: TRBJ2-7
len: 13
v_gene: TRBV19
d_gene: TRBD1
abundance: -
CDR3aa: CASSPGGSNEQYF
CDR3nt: TGTGCCAGTAGTCCAGGGGGCTCCAACGAGCAGTACTTC

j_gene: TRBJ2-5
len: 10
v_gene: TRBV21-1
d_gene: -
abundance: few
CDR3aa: CASSKETQYF
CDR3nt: TGTGCCAGCAGCAAAGAGACCCAGTACTTC